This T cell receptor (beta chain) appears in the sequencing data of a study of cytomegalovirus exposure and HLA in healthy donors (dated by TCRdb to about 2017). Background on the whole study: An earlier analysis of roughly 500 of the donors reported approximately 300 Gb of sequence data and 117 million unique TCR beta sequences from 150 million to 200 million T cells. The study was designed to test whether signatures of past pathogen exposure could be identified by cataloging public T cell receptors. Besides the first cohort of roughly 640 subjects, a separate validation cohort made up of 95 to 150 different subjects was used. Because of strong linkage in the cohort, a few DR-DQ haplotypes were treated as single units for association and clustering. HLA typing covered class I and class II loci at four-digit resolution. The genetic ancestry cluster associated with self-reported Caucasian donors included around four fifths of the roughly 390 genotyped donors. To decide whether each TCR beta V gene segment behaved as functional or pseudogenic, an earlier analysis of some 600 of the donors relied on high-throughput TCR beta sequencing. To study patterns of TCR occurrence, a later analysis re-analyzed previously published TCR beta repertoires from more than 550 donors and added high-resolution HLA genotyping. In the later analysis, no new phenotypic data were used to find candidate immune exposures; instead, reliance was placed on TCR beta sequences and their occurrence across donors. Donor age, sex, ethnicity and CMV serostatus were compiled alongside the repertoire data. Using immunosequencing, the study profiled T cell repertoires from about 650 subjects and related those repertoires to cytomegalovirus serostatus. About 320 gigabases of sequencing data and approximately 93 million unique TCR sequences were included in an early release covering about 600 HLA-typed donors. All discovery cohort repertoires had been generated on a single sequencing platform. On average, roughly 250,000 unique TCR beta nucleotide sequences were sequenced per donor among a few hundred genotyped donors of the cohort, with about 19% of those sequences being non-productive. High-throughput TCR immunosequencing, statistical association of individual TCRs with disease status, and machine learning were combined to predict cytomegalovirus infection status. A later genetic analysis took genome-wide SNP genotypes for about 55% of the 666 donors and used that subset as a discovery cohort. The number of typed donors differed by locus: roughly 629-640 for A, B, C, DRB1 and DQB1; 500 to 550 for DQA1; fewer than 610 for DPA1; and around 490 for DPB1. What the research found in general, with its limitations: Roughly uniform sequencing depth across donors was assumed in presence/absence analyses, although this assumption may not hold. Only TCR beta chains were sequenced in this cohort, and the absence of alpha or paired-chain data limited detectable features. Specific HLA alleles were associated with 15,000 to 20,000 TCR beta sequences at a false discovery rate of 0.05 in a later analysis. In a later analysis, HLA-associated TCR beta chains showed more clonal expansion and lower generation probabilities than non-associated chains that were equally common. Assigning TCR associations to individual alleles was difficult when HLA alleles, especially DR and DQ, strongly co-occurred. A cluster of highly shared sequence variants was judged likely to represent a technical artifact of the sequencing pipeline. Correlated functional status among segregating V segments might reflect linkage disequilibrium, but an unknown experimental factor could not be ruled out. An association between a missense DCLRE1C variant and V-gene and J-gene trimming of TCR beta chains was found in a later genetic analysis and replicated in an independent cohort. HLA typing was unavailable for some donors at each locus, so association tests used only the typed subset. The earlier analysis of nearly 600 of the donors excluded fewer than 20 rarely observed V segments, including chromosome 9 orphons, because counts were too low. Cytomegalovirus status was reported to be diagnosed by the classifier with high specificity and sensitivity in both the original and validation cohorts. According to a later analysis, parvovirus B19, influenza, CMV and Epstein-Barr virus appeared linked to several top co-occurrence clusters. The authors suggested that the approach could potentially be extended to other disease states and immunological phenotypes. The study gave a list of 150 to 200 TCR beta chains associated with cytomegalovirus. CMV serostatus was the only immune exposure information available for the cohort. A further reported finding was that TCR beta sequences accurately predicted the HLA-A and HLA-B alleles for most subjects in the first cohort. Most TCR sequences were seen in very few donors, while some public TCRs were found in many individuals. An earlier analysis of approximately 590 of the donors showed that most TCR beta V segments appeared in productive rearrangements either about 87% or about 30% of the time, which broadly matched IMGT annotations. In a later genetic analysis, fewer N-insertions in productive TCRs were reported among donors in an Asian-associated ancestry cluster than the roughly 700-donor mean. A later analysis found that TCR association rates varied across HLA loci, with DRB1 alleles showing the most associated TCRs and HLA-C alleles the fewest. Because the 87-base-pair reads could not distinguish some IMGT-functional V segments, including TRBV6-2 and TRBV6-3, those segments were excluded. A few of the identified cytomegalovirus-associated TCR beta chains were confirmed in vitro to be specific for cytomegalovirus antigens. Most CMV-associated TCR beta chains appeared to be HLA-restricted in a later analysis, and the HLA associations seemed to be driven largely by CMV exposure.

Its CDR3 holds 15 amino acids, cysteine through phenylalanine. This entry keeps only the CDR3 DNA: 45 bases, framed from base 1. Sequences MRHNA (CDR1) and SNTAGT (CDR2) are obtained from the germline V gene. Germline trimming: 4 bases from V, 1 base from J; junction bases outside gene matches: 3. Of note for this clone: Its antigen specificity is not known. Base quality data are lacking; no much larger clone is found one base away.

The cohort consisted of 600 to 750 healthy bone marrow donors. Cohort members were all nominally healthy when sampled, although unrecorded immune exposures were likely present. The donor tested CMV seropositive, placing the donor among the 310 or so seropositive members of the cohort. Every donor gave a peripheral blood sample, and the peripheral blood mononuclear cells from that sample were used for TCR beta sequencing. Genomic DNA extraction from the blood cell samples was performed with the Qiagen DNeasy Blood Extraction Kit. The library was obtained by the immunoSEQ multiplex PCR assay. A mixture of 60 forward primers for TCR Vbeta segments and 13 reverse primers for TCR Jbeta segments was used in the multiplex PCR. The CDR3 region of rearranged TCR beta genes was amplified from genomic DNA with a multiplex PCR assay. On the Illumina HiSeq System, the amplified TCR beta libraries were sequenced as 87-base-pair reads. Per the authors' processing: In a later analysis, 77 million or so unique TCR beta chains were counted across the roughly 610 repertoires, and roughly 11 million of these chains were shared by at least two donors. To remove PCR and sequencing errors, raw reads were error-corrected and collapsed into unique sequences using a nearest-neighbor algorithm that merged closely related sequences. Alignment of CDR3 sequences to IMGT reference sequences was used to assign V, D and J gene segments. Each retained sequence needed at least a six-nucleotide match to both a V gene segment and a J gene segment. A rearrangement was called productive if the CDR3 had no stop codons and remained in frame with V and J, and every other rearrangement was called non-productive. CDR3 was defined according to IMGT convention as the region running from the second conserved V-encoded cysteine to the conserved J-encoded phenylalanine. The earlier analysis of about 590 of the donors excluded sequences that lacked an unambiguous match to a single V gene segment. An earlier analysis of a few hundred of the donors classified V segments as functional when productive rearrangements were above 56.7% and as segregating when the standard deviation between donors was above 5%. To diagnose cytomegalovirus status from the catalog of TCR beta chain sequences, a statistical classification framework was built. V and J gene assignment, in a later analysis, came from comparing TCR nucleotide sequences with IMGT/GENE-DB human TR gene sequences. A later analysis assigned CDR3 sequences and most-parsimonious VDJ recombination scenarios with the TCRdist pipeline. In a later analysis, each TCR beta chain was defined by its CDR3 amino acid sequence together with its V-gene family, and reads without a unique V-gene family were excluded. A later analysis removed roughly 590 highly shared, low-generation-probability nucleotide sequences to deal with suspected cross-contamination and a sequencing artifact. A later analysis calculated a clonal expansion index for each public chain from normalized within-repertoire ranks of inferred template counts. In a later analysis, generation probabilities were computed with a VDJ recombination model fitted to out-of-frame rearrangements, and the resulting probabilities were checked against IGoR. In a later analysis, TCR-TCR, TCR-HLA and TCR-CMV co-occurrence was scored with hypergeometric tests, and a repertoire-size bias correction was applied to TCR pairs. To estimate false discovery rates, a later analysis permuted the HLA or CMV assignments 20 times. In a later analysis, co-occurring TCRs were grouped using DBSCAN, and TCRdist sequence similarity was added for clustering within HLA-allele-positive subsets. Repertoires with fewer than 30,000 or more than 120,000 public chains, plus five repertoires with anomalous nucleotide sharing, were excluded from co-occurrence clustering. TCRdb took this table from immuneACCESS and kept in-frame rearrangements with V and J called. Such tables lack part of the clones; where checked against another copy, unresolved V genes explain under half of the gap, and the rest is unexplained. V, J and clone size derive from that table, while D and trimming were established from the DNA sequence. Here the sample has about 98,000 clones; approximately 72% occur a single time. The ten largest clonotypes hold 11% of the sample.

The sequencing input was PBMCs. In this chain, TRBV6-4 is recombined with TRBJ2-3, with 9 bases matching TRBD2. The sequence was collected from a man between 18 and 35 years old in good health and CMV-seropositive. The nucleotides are TGTGCCAGCAGTGGGGTAGCGGGGGGCACAGATACGCAGTATTTT. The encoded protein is CASSGVAGGTDTQYF.